This T cell receptor beta chain was sequenced during a study of OX40 agonist ivuxolimab in advanced cancers. Study at large: Treatment received earlier with anti-PD-1, anti-PD-L1 or anti-CTLA-4 agents was allowed, and more than 35% had some. Partial responses, seen in three patients, involved one hepatocellular carcinoma and two cutaneous melanomas. Notes on the study in general: With doses of 0.1 to 3.0 mg/kg, CD4+ and CD8+ blood T cells had undergone clonal expansion by week 6.

A word on this clone: Its antigen remains unknown.

Here immunoSEQ multiplex PCR was the method, and the copy in TCRdb shows in-frame clones only, minus some. The data hold tens of thousands of clones, with approximately 81% observed a single time. This sequence was found in an adult with an advanced solid tumor such as melanoma, head and neck, liver or kidney cancer. Here the sequenced sample was CD4+ or CD8+ T cells sorted from blood, taken in a trial of the OX40 agonist ivuxolimab.

CDR3 sequence reads: CASSQEGSYNEQFF. CDR3 DNA: TGCGCCAGCAGCCAAGAGGGTTCGTACAATGAGCAGTTCTTC. The rearrangement links TRBV4-3 to TRBJ2-1; D not resolved. CDR1 is LGHNA and CDR2 is YSLEER in the germline V gene. The CDR3 is 14 residues long. With 0 bases removed from V and 4 bases from J, the gap between germline ends came to 7 bases.